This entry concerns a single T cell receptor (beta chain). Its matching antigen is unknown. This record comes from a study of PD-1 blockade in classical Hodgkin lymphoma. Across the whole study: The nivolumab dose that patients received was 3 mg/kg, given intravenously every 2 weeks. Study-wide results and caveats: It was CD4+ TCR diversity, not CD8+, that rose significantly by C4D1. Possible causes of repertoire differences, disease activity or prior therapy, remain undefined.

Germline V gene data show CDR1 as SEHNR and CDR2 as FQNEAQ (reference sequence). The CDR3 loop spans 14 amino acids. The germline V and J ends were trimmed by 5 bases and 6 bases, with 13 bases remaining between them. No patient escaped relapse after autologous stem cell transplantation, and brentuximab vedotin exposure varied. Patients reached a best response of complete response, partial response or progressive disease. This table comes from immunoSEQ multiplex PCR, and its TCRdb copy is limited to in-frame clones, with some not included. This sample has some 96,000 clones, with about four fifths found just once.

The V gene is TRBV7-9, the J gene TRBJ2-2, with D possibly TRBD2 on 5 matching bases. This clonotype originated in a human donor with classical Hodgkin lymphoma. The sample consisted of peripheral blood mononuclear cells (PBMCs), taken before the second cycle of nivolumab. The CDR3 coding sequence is TGTGCCAGCAGCCCAACTAGTATCCCCGGGGAGCTGTTTTTT. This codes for CASSPTSIPGELFF.